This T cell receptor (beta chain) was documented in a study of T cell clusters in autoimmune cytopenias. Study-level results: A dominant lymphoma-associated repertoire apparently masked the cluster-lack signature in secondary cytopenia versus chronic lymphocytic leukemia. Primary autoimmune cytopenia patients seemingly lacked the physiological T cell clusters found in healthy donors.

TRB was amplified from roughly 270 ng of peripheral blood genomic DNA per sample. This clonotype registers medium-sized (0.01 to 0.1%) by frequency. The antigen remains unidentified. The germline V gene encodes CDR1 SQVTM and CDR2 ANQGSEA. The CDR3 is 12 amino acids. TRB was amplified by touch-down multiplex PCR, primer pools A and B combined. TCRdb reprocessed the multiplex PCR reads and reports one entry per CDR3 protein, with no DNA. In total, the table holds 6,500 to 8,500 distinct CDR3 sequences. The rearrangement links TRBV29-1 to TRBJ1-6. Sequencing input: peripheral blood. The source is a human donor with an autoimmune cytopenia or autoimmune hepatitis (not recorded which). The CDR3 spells CSVGGGGSPLHF.